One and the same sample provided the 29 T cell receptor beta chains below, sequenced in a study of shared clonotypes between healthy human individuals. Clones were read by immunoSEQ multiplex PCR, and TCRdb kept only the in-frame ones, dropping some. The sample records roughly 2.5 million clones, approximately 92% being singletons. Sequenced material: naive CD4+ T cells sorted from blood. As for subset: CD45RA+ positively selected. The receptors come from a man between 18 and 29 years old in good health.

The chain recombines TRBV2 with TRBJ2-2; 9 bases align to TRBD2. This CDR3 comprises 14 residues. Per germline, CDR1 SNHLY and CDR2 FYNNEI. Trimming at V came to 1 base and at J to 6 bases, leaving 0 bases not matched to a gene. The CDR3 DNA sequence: TGTGCCAGCAGTGAAGGCGGGAGGGCCGGGGAGCTGTTTTTT. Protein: CASSEGGRAGELFF.

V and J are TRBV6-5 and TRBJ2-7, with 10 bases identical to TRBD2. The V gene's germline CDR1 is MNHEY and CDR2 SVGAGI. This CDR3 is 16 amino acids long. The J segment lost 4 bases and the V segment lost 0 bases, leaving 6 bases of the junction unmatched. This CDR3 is CASSYSALAGVYEQYF. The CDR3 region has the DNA TGTGCCAGCAGTTACTCGGCCCTAGCGGGGGTATACGAGCAGTACTTC.

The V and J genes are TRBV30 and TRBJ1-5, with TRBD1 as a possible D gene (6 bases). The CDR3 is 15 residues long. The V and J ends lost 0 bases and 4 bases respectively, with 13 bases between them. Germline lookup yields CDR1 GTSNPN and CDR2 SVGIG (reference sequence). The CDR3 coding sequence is TGTGCCTGGAGTGTACGGGGGGCCCCTAATCAGCCCCAGCATTTT. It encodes CAWSVRGAPNQPQHF. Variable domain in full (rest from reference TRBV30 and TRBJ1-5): SQTIHQWPATLVQPVGSPLSLECTVEGTSNPNLYWYRQAAGRGLQLLFYSVGIGQISSEVPQNLSASRPQDRQFILSSKKLLLSDSGFYLCAWSVRGAPNQPQHFGDGTRLSIL.

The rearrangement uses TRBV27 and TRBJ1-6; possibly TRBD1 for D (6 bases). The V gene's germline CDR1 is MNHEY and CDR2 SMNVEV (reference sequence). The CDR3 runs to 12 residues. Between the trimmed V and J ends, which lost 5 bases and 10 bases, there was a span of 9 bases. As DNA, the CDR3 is TGTGCCAGCAGTACTCAGGGGTCACCCCTCCACTTT. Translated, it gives CASSTQGSPLHF.

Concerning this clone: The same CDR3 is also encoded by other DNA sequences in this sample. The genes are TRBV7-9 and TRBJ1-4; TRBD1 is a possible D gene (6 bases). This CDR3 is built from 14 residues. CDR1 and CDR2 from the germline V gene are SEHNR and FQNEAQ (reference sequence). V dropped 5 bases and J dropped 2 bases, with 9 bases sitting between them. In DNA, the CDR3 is TGTGCCAGCAGCCGAGACAGGACTAATGAAAAACTGTTTTTT. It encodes CASSRDRTNEKLFF.

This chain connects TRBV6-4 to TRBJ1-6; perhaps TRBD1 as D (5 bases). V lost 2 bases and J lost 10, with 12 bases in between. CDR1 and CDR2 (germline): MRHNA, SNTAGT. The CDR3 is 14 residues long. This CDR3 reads CASSDRPTDSPLHF. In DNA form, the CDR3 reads TGTGCCAGCAGTGACAGACCGACAGACTCACCCCTCCACTTT.

CDR3 residues: CASNPSGSVETQYF. Here the CDR3 DNA reads TGTGCCAGCAATCCTAGCGGGAGTGTGGAGACCCAGTACTTC. V gene TRBV6-6 combines with J gene TRBJ2-5; 10 bases fit TRBD2. V shed 7 bases and J 5 bases; nucleotides not matched to a gene: 7. CDR1 and CDR2 (germline): MNHNY, SVGAGI (reference sequence). The length of the CDR3 is 14 residues.

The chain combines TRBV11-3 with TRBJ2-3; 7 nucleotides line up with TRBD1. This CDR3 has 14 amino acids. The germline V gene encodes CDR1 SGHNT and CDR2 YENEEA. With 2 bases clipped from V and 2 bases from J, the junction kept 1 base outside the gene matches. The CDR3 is CASSLTGVTDTQYF. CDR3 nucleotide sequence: TGTGCCAGCAGCTTAACAGGGGTCACAGATACGCAGTATTTT.

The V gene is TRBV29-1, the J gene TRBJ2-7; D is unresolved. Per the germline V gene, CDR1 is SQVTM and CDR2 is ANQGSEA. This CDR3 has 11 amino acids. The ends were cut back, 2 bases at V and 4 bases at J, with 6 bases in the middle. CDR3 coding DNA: TGCAGCGTTGAAATGGGATACGAGCAGTACTTC. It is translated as CSVEMGYEQYF.

In DNA form, the CDR3 reads TGTGCCAGTAAACGGACTAGCGTCTCCTACGAGCAGTACTTC. As protein: CASKRTSVSYEQYF. V gene TRBV19 combines with J gene TRBJ2-7; 9 bases align to TRBD2. V shed 7 bases and J 0 bases; nucleotides not matched to a gene: 4. Germline V gene sequence: CDR1 LNHDA, CDR2 SQIVND (reference sequence). This CDR3 contains 14 residues.

CDR3 nucleotide sequence: TGTGCCAGCAGCGGCCGGGACTACCAACCTTCTAGCACAGATACGCAGTATTTT. Its translation: CASSGRDYQPSSTDTQYF. The chain uses TRBV7-2 and TRBJ2-3; the match to TRBD2 covers 7 bases. Unmatched junction bases numbered 14, after V lost 5 bases and J lost 0 bases. The CDR3 sequence is 18 residues long. From germline, CDR1 is SGHTA and CDR2 FQGNSA.

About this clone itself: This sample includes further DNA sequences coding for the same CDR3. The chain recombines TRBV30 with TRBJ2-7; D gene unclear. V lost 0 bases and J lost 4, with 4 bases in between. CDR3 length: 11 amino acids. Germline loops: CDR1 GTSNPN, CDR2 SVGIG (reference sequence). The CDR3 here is CAWSVAYEQYF. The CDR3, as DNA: TGTGCCTGGAGTGTAGCTTACGAGCAGTACTTC.

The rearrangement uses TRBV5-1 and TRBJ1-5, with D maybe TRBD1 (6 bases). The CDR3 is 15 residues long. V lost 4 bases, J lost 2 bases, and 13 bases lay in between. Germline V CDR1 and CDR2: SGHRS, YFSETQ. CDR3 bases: TGCGCCAGCAGCGCCGGGGGGGGCGGCAATCAGCCCCAGCATTTT. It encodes CASSAGGGGNQPQHF.

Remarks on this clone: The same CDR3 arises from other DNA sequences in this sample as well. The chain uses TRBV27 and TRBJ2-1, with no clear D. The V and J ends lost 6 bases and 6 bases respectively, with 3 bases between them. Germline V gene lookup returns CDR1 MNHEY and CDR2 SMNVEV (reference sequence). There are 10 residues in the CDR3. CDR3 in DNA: TGTGCCAGCAGAGGCAATGAGCAGTTCTTC. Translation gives CASRGNEQFF.

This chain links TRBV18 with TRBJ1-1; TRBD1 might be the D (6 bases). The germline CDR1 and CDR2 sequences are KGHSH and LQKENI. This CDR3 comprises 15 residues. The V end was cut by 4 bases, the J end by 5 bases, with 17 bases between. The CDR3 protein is CASSRGAQESTEAFF. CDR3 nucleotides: TGTGCCAGCTCACGGGGGGCACAGGAAAGTACTGAAGCTTTCTTT.

CDR3: CASRETAGAYNEQFF. Here the CDR3 DNA reads TGTGCCAGCAGGGAGACAGCGGGCGCCTACAATGAGCAGTTCTTC. J is TRBJ2-1 and V is TRBV6-1; possible D gene TRBD2, 6 bases. CDR1 is MNHNS, CDR2 SASEGT, per germline. With 6 bases removed from V and 2 bases from J, the gap between germline ends came to 14 bases. CDR3 size: 15 residues.

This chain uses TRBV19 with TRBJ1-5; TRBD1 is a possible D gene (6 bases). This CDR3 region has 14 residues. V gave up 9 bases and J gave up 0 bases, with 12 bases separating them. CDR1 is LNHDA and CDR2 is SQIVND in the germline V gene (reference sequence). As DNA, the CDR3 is TGTGCCAGCGGACAGTTCCGTAGCAATCAGCCCCAGCATTTT. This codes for CASGQFRSNQPQHF.

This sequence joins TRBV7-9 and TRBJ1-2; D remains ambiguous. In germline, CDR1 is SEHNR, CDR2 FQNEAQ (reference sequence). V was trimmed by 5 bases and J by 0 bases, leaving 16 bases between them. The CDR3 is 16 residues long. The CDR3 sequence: CASSRAGGAANYGYTF. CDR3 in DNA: TGTGCCAGCAGCAGGGCGGGAGGAGCTGCTAACTATGGCTACACCTTC.

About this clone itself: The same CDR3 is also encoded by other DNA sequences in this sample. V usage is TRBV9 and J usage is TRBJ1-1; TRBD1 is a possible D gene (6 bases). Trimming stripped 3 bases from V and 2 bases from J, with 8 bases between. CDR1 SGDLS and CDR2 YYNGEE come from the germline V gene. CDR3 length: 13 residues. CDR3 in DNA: TGTGCCAGCAGCGGACAGGTAAACACTGAAGCTTTCTTT. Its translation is CASSGQVNTEAFF. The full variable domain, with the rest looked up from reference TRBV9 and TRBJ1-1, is DSGVTQTPKHLITATGQRVTLRCSPRSGDLSVYWYQQSLDQGLQFLIQYYNGEERAKGNILERFSAQQFPDLHSELNLSSLELGDSALYFCASSGQVNTEAFFGQGTRLTVV.

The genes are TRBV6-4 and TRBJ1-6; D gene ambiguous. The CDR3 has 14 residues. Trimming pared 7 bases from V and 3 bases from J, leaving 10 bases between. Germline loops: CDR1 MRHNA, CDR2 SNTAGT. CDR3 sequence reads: CASKAGSYNSPLHF. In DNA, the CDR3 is TGTGCCAGCAAGGCCGGGAGCTATAATTCACCCCTCCACTTT.

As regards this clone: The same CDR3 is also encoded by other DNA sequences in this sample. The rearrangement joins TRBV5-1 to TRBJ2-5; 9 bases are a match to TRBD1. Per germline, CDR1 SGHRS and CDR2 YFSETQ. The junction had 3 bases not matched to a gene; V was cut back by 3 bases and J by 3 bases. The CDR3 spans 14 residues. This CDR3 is CASSSRTGEETQYF. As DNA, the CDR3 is TGCGCCAGCAGCTCCCGGACAGGGGAAGAGACCCAGTACTTC.

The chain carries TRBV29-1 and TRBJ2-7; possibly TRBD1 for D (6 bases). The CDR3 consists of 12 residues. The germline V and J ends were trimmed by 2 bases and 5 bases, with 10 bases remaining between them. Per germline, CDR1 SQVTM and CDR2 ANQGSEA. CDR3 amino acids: CSVEPPGDEQYF. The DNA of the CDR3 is TGCAGCGTTGAACCCCCAGGGGACGAGCAGTACTTC.

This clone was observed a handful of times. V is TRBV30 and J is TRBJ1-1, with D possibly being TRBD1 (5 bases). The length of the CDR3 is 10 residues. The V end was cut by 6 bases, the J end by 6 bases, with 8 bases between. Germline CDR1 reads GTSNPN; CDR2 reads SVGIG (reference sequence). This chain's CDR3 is CACWDSEAFF. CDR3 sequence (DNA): TGTGCCTGTTGGGACTCTGAAGCTTTCTTT.

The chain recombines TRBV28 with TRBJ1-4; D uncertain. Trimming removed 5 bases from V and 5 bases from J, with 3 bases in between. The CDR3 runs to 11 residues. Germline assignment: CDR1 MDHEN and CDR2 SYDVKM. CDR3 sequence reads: CASSQNEKLFF. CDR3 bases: TGTGCCAGCAGTCAGAATGAAAAACTGTTTTTT. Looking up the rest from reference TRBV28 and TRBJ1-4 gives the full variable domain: DVKVTQSSRYLVKRTGEKVFLECVQDMDHENMFWYRQDPGLGLRLIYFSYDVKMKEKGDIPEGYSVSREKKERFSLILESASTNQTSMYLCASSQNEKLFFGSGTQLSVL.

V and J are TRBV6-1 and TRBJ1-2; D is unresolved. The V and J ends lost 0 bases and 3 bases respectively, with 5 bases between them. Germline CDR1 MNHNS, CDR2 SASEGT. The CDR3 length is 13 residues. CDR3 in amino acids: CASSEAGYYGYTF. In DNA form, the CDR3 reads TGTGCCAGCAGTGAAGCGGGATACTATGGCTACACCTTC.

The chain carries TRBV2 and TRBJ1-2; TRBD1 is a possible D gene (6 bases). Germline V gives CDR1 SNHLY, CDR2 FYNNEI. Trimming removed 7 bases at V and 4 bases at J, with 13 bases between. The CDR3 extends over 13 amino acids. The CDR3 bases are TGTGCCAGCACGAGGATACAGGGCTATGGCTACACCTTC. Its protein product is CASTRIQGYGYTF.

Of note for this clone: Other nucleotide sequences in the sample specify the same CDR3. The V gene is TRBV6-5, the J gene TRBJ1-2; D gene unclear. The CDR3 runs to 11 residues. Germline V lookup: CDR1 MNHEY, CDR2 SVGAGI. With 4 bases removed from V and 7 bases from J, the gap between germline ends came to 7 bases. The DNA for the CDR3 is TGTGCCAGCAGTTCGGGAGGTGGCTACACCTTC. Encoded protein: CASSSGGGYTF.

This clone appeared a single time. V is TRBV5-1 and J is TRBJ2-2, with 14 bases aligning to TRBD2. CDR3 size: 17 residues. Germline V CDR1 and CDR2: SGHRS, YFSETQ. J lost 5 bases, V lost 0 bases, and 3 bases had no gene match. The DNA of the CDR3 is TGCGCCAGCAGCTTGGGACTAGCGGGAGGGGAAACCGGGGAGCTGTTTTTT. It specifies CASSLGLAGGETGELFF.

CDR3 in amino acids: CASSWAVAPSEQYF. The CDR3 nucleotides read TGCGCCAGCAGCTGGGCGGTTGCACCCTCCGAGCAGTACTTC. The genes are TRBV5-1 and TRBJ2-7; the D is unclear. Germline CDR1 reads SGHRS; CDR2 reads YFSETQ. The CDR3 contains 14 residues. The ends were cut back, 3 bases at V and 6 bases at J, with 16 bases in the middle.